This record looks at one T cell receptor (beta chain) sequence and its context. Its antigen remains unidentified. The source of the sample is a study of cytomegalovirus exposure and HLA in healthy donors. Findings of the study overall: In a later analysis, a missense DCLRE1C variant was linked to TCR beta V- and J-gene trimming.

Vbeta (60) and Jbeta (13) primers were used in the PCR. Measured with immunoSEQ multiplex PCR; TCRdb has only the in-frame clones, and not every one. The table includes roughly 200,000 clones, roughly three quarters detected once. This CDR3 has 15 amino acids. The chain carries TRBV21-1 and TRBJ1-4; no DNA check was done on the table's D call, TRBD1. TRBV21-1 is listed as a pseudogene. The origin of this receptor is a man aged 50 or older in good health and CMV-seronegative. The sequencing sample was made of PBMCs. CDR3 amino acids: CASSKKGGVNEKLFF. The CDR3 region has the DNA TGTGCCAGCAGCAAAAAAGGGGGCGTTAATGAAAAACTGTTTTTT.